Sequencing of this T cell receptor (beta chain) was carried out in a study of blood T cell repertoires in COVID-19. The overall study: Both acute and convalescent COVID-19 samples were obtained from the United States, Italy and Spain. PBMCs, B-cell-depleted T cells, or T cells were the source of the cDNA or gDNA that made up the material.

Libraries were prepared by immunoSEQ multiplex PCR; TCRdb keeps only in-frame clonotypes and omits some of them. Here the sample spans about 210,000 clones, 70% to 90% being singletons. Between the trimmed V and J ends, which lost 7 bases and 5 bases, there was a span of 12 bases. The CDR3 runs 13 residues. Germline V CDR1 and CDR2: SNHLY, FYNNEI. Participant-reported clinical history was the basis for cohort assignment. Recovered status applied to Cohort 3 donors who had two consecutive negative PCRs. It also applied to those with clearance or with symptom resolution. This sequence originates from a woman younger than 30 who had recovered from COVID-19. Sequencing input: PBMCs or T cells enriched from blood (not recorded which). The chain carries TRBV2 and TRBJ2-1; D might be TRBD1 (5 bases). CDR3: CASKLLGDNEQFF. The CDR3 region has the DNA TGTGCCAGCAAGCTCCTAGGGGACAATGAGCAGTTCTTC.